This T cell receptor beta chain originates from a study of cytomegalovirus exposure and HLA in healthy donors (dated by TCRdb to about 2017). A note on the overall study: An earlier analysis of 587 of the donors reported about 290 Gb of sequence data and 100 million to 130 million unique TCR beta sequences from about 200 million T cells. An early release that covered about 640 HLA-typed donors contained about 300 gigabases of sequencing data and about 84 million unique TCR sequences. A later analysis re-analyzed previously published TCR beta repertoires from approximately 670 donors and added high-resolution HLA genotyping to study TCR occurrence patterns. The study combined high-throughput TCR immunosequencing, statistical association of individual TCRs with disease status, and machine learning to predict cytomegalovirus infection status. Donor age, sex, ethnicity and CMV serostatus were compiled together with the repertoire data. Roughly five DR-DQ haplotypes were handled as single units for association and clustering because linkage in the cohort was strong. Every discovery cohort repertoire had been produced on one sequencing platform. On average, around 200,000 unique TCR beta nucleotide sequences were sequenced per donor among fewer than 500 genotyped donors of the cohort, with roughly 19% of those sequences being non-productive. An earlier analysis of roughly 580 of the donors used high-throughput TCR beta sequencing to judge whether each TCR beta V gene segment behaved as functional or pseudogenic. Genome-wide SNP genotypes for about 65% of the 666 donors were used in a later genetic analysis, which treated that subset as a discovery cohort. Rather than using new phenotypic data, the later analysis identified candidate immune exposures from TCR beta sequences and from how often those sequences occurred across donors. The study used immunosequencing to profile the T cell repertoires of some 600 subjects and linked those repertoires to cytomegalovirus serostatus. The number of donors typed differed by locus, with about 629-640 for A, B, C, DRB1 and DQB1, around 560 for DQA1, some 570 for DPA1, and over 400 for DPB1. Besides the first cohort of roughly 640 subjects, a separate validation cohort made up of 95 to 150 different subjects was used. The study was designed to test whether signatures of past pathogen exposure could be identified by cataloging public T cell receptors. Of the approximately 400 genotyped donors, around 81% fell in the genetic ancestry cluster associated with self-reported Caucasian donors. Both class I and class II loci were covered by HLA typing, at four-digit resolution. Study-level results and caveats: The sequencing pipeline was judged likely to have produced a cluster of highly shared sequence variants as a technical artifact. When HLA alleles, especially DR and DQ, strongly co-occurred, attributing TCR associations to individual alleles was difficult. Broadly in line with IMGT annotations, most TCR beta V segments showed up in productive rearrangements about 87% or about 30% of the time in an earlier analysis of approximately 640 of the donors. A further reported finding was that TCR beta sequences accurately predicted the HLA-A and HLA-B alleles for most subjects in the first cohort. Most CMV-associated TCR beta chains appeared to be HLA-restricted in a later analysis, and the HLA associations seemed to be driven largely by CMV exposure. In vitro tests confirmed that a few of the cytomegalovirus-associated TCR beta chains recognize cytomegalovirus antigens. In a later genetic analysis, a missense DCLRE1C variant was associated with V-gene and J-gene trimming of TCR beta chains, and the association was replicated in an independent cohort. In a later analysis, several top co-occurrence clusters were reported to appear linked to parvovirus B19, influenza, CMV and Epstein-Barr virus. A total of fewer than 200 TCR beta chains were listed by the study as associated with cytomegalovirus. While some public TCRs were present in many individuals, most TCR sequences turned up only very rarely across donors. Linkage disequilibrium might explain the correlated functional status among segregating V segments, but an unknown experimental factor could not be excluded. Compared with the roughly 720-donor mean, donors in an Asian-associated ancestry cluster had fewer N-insertions in productive TCRs, according to a later genetic analysis. Some IMGT-functional V segments, including TRBV6-2 and TRBV6-3, could not be told apart with the 87-base-pair reads, so those segments were excluded. Presence/absence analyses assumed roughly uniform sequencing depth across donors, an assumption that may not hold. The classifier was reported to diagnose cytomegalovirus status with high specificity and sensitivity in both the original cohort and the validation cohort. According to a later analysis, TCR association rates differed among HLA loci, with DRB1 alleles showing the most associated TCRs and HLA-C alleles showing the fewest. According to the authors, the approach could potentially be generalized to other disease states and immunological phenotypes. In a later analysis, 16,951 TCR beta sequences were associated with specific HLA alleles at a false discovery rate of 0.05. Only TCR beta chains were sequenced in this cohort, and the absence of alpha or paired-chain data limited detectable features. CMV serostatus was the only immune exposure information available for the cohort. Compared with equally common non-associated chains, HLA-associated TCR beta chains in a later analysis were more clonally expanded and had lower generation probabilities. Because counts were too low, some 17 rarely observed V segments, including chromosome 9 orphons, were left out of the earlier analysis of about 620 of the donors. Because some donors lacked HLA typing at each locus, the association tests relied only on the typed subset.

To note about this clone: Its antigen is still unknown. One end of the junction fails to match germline, which may point to a read error.

The cohort consisted of 600 or so healthy bone marrow donors. At the time of sampling, all cohort members were nominally healthy, though unrecorded immune exposures were likely present. The donor was CMV seropositive and was included in the group of 250 to 300 seropositive cohort members. A peripheral blood sample was provided by each donor, and peripheral blood mononuclear cells were used for TCR beta sequencing. The Qiagen DNeasy Blood Extraction Kit was used to extract genomic DNA from the blood cell samples. Library generation was performed with the immunoSEQ multiplex PCR assay. For the multiplex PCR, a mixture combining 60 forward primers for TCR Vbeta segments and 13 reverse primers for TCR Jbeta segments was used. The CDR3 region of rearranged TCR beta genes was amplified from genomic DNA with a multiplex PCR assay. Amplified TCR beta libraries were sequenced as 87-base-pair reads on the Illumina HiSeq System. For the original study's pipeline: Across the roughly 700 repertoires, a later analysis counted about 81 million unique TCR beta chains, around 11 million of which were shared by at least two donors. A nearest-neighbor algorithm error-corrected the raw reads and collapsed the reads into unique sequences, merging closely related sequences to remove PCR and sequencing errors. V, D and J gene segments were assigned by aligning CDR3 sequences to IMGT reference sequences. Each retained sequence needed at least a six-nucleotide match to both a V gene segment and a J gene segment. A rearrangement was called productive if the CDR3 had no stop codons and remained in frame with V and J, and every other rearrangement was called non-productive. CDR3 was defined by IMGT convention, running from the second conserved V-encoded cysteine to the conserved J-encoded phenylalanine. In an earlier analysis of around 600 of the donors, sequences lacking an unambiguous match to a single V gene segment were excluded. An earlier analysis of 500 to 600 of the donors classified V segments as functional when productive rearrangements were above 56.7% and as segregating when the standard deviation between donors was above 5%. A statistical classification framework was developed to diagnose cytomegalovirus status using the catalog of TCR beta chain sequences. In a later analysis, V and J genes were assigned by comparing TCR nucleotide sequences against IMGT/GENE-DB human TR gene sequences. A later analysis assigned CDR3 sequences and most-parsimonious VDJ recombination scenarios with the TCRdist pipeline. A later analysis defined each TCR beta chain by its CDR3 amino acid sequence plus V-gene family, and excluded reads lacking a unique V-gene family. In a later analysis, fewer than 600 highly shared, low-generation-probability nucleotide sequences were removed to address suspected cross-contamination and a sequencing artifact. A later analysis calculated a clonal expansion index for each public chain from normalized within-repertoire ranks of inferred template counts. In a later analysis, generation probabilities were computed using a VDJ recombination model fitted to out-of-frame rearrangements, and the results were checked against IGoR. In a later analysis, hypergeometric tests were used to score TCR-TCR, TCR-HLA and TCR-CMV co-occurrence, with a repertoire-size bias correction applied to TCR pairs. To estimate false discovery rates, a later analysis permuted the HLA or CMV assignments 20 times. In a later analysis, co-occurring TCRs were grouped with DBSCAN, and TCRdist sequence similarity was added when clustering was performed within HLA-allele-positive subsets. Repertoires with fewer than 30,000 or more than 120,000 public chains were left out of co-occurrence clustering, as were about five repertoires with anomalous nucleotide sharing. The source is immuneACCESS, and TCRdb retained only in-frame sequences with V and J called. Part of the clones is not carried over; for the studies checked, unresolved V genes explain less than half of this, and the remainder is unexplained. The DNA gave D and trimming, while V, J and clone size come from that table. In all, the sample holds 150,000 to 200,000 clones, and over 65% of those were seen once. The biggest ten clones account for about 1.4% of the sample.

Looking up the germline V gene yields CDR1 SGHVS and CDR2 FNYEAQ. Its CDR3 holds 17 amino acids, cysteine through phenylalanine. The entry retains the CDR3 DNA only, 51 bases that are in frame from base 1. Sample: PBMCs. This sequence uses TRBV7-6 and TRBJ2-1, with 14 middle bases fitting TRBD2. This sequence originates from a woman aged 25 to 39 in good health and CMV-seropositive. The CDR3 region reads CASSSGTSGSSHNEQFF. DNA sequence: TGTGCCAGCAGTTCCGGGACTAGCGGGAGCTCCCACAATGAGCAGTTCTTC.